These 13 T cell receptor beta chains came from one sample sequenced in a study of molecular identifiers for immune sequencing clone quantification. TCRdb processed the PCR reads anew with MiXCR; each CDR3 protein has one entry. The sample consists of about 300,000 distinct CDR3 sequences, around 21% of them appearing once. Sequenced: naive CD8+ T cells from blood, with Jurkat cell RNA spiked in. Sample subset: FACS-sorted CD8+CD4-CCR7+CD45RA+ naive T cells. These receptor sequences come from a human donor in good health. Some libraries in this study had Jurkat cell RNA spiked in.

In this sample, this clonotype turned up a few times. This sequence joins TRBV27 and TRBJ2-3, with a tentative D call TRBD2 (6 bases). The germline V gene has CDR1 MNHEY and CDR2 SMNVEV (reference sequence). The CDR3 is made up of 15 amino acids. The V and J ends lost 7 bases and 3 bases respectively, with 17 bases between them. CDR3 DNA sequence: TGTGCCAGCACCACTAGGGGAGGTGTTACAGATACGCAGTATTTT. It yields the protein CASTTRGGVTDTQYF.

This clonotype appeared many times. The chain's CDR3 is CASSLAAGWKESYEQYF. The CDR3 bases are TGTGCCAGCAGCTTAGCGGCGGGGTGGAAAGAGTCCTACGAGCAGTACTTC. V gene TRBV7-8 combines with J gene TRBJ2-7; possible D gene TRBD2, 6 bases. Germline CDR1 is SGHVS and CDR2 is FQNEAQ. With 0 bases removed from V and 1 base from J, the gap between germline ends came to 16 bases. The CDR3 totals 17 residues. Together with reference TRBV7-8 and TRBJ2-7, the CDR3 gives the full variable domain: GAGVSQSPRYKVAKRGQDVALRCDPISGHVSLFWYQQALGQGPEFLTYFQNEAQLDKSGLPSDRFFAERPEGSVSTLKIQRTQQEDSAVYLCASSLAAGWKESYEQYFGPGTRLTVT.

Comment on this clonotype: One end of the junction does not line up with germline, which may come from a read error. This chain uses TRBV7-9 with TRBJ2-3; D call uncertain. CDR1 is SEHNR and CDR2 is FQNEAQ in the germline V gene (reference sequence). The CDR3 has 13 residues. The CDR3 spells CATSFLITDTQYF. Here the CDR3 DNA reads TGTGCCACCAGCTTCCTCATCACAGATACGCAGTATTTT.

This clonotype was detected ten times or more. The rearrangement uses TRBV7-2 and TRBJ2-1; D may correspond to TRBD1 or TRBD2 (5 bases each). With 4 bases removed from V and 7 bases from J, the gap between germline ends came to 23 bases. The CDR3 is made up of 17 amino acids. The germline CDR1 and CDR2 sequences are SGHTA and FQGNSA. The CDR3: CASSSSTGTVYTNEQFF. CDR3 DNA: TGTGCCAGCAGCTCCTCGACCGGGACGGTCTACACGAATGAGCAGTTCTTC.

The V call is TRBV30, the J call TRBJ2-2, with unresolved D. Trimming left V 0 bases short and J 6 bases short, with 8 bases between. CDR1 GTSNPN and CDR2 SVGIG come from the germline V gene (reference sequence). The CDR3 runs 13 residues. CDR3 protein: CAWSVAKPGELFF. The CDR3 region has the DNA TGTGCCTGGAGTGTAGCGAAACCCGGGGAGCTGTTTTTT.

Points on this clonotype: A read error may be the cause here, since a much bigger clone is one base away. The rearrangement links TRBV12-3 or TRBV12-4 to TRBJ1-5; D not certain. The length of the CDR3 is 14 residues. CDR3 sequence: CASSLSYSNQSQHF. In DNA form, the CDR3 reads TGTGCCAGCAGTTTATCCTATAGCAATCAGTCCCAGCATTTT.

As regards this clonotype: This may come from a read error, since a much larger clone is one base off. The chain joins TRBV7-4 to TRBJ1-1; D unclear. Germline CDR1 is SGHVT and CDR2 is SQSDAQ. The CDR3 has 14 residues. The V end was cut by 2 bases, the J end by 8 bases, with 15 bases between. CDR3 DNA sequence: TGTGCCAGCAGCTTACCAACGGGAGGGTCCGAAGCTTTCTTT. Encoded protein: CASSLPTGGSEAFF.

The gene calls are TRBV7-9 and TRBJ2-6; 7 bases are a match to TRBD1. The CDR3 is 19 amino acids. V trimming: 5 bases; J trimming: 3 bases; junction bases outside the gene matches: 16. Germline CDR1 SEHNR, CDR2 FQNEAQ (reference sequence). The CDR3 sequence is CASSHPGTEPFGGANVLTF. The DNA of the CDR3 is TGTGCCAGCAGCCATCCCGGGACAGAGCCCTTCGGTGGGGCCAACGTCCTGACTTTC.

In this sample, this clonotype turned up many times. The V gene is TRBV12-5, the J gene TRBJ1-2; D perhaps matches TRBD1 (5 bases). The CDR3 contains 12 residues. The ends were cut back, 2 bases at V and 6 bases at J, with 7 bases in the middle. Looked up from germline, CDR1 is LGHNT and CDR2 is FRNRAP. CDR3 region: CASGLLGDGYTF. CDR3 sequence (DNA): TGTGCTAGTGGTTTGTTAGGGGATGGCTACACCTTC.

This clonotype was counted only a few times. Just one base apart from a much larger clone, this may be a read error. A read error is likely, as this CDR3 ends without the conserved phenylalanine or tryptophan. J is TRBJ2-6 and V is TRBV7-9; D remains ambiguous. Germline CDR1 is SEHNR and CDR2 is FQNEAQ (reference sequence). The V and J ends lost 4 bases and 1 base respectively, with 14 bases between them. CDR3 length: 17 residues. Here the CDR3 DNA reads TGTGCCAGCAGCTCAGGTCAGACCCCATCTGGGGCCAACGTCCTGACTTCC. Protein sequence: CASSSGQTPSGANVLTS.

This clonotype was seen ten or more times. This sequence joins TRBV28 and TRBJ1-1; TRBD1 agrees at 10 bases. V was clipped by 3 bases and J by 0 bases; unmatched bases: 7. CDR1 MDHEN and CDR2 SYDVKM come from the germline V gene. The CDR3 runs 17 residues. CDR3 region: CASSFFGTGVLNTEAFF. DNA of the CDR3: TGTGCCAGCAGTTTCTTCGGGACAGGGGTCTTGAACACTGAAGCTTTCTTT.

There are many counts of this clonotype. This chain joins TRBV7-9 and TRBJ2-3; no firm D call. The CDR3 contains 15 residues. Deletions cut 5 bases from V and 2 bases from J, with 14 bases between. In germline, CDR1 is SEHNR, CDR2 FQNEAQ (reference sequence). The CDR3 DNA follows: TGTGCCAGCAGCACCATTGGACGGTCCACAGATACGCAGTATTTT. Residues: CASSTIGRSTDTQYF.

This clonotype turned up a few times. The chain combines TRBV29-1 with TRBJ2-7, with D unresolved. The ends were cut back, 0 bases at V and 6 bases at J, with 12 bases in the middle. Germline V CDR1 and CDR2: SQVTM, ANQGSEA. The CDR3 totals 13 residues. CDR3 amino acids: CSVEDGLLSEQYF. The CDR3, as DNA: TGCAGCGTTGAAGACGGCCTCCTAAGCGAGCAGTACTTC.